This TCR beta chain derives from a study of cytomegalovirus exposure and HLA in healthy donors. General study points: Rarity characterized most TCR sequences, yet some public TCRs appeared in many donors.

Healthy bone marrow donors made up the donor group. 13 Jbeta primers and 60 Vbeta primers were used for the PCR. The method was immunoSEQ multiplex PCR; TCRdb's version includes in-frame clones alone and lacks a portion of them. The profile shows more than 150,000 clones, roughly 78% of them singletons. On this clone: Its antigen is unknown.

V shed 4 bases and J 10 bases; nucleotides not matched to a gene: 3. The CDR3 loop spans 14 amino acids. CDR1 and CDR2 (germline): SGHAT, FQDESV (reference sequence). The sequenced material came from PBMCs. The chain is built from TRBV11-1 and TRBJ1-6, with TRBD1 matching 11 bases. The source of this sequence is a woman aged 45-59 years in good health and CMV-seropositive. CDR3 amino acids: CASSSDRGRSPLHF. DNA of the CDR3: TGTGCCAGCAGCTCGGACAGGGGGCGGTCACCCCTCCACTTT.